This T cell receptor beta chain was documented in a study of blood T cells in healthy people across ages. Findings and limits, study-wide: Significant beta diversity loss was already apparent by age approximately 40, declining roughly linearly.

The sample holds a few counts of this clonotype. Its target is unknown. Then a second PCR, running roughly 7 to 11 cycles, was carried out with a sample-barcoded 5' primer and a J-beta primer mix. TCRdb re-called the 5' RACE reads through MiXCR, storing one row per CDR3 protein. Of roughly 550,000 distinct CDR3 sequences listed, 24% were seen once; the top ten hold 7.5% to 9%. Germline V gene lookup returns CDR1 MNHNS and CDR2 SASEGT. V dropped 7 bases and J dropped 6; count of bases not matched to a gene: 12. The CDR3 has 15 residues. These data also featured in a second study, about T cells of mothers and their children.

The TCR sequence derives from a boy aged 5-17 years in good health. Sequencing input: blood. The chain has TRBV6-1 and TRBJ1-1; 9 positions agree with TRBD1. CDR3: CASIRDRGSDPEAFF. The CDR3 DNA reads TGTGCCAGCATCAGAGACAGGGGGTCGGATCCTGAAGCTTTCTTT.